The clone carrying this T cell receptor beta chain was counted a few times. Antigen: not known. The sample comes from a study of response to subunit inactivated influenza vaccine. Study outcomes and limitations: Only a handful of new T cells, the authors suggested, are recruited with each seasonal influenza vaccination.

Between the trimmed V and J ends, which lost 6 bases and 3 bases, there was a span of 12 bases. Per germline, CDR1 MNHEY and CDR2 SMNVEV (reference sequence). The CDR3 has 14 amino acids. TCRdb redid the calling of the RT-PCR reads with MiXCR, one entry per CDR3 protein. This sample has 530,000 or so distinct CDR3 sequences, with 14% found just once. The receptor comes from a man between 45 and 60 years old who received an inactivated influenza vaccine. V is TRBV27 and J is TRBJ1-5; D is perhaps TRBD1 (5 bases). The sequenced sample was PBMCs from blood, obtained less than 13 days after vaccination. The CDR3 DNA reads TGTGCCAGCAGCCCAAGGGGAAACAATCAGCCCCAGCATTTT. It translates to CASSPRGNNQPQHF.